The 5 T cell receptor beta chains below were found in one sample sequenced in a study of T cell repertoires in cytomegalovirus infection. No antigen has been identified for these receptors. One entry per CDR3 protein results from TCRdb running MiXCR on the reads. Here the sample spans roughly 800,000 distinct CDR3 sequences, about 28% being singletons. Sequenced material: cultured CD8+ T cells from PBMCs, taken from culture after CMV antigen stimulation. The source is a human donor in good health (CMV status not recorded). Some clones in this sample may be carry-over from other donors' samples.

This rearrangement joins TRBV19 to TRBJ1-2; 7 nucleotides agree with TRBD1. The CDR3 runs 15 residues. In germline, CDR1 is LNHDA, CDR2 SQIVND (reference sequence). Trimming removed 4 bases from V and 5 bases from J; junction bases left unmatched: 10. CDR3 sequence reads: CASSTGQPQGYGYTF. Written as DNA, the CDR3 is TGTGCCAGTAGTACGGGACAGCCGCAGGGGTATGGCTACACCTTC.

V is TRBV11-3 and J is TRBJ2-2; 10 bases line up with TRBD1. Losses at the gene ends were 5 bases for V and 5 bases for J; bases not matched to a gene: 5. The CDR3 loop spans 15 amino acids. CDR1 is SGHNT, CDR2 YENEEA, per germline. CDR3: CASSPWTGGTGELFF. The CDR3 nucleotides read TGTGCCAGCAGCCCATGGACAGGGGGAACCGGGGAGCTGTTTTTT.

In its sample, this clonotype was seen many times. This CDR3 is CASSHGPRNQPQHF. Here the CDR3 DNA reads TGTGCCAGCAGCCACGGGCCTCGCAATCAGCCCCAGCATTTT. The chain has TRBV12-3 or TRBV12-4 and TRBJ1-5; D unresolved. The CDR3 loop spans 14 amino acids. Trimming took 6 bases from V and 2 from J, leaving 11 bases between them.

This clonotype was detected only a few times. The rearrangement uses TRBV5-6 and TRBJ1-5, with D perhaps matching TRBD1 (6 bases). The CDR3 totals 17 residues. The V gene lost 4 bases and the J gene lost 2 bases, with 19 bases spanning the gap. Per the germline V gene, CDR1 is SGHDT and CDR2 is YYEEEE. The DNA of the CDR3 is TGTGCCAGCAGCCCGAGGGGGGGCGCGGGTGGCAATCAGCCCCAGCATTTT. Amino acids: CASSPRGGAGGNQPQHF. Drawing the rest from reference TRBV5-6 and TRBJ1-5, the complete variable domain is DAGVTQSPTHLIKTRGQQVTLRCSPKSGHDTVSWYQQALGQGPQFIFQYYEEEERQRGNFPDRFSGHQFPNYSSELNVNALLLGDSALYLCASSPRGGAGGNQPQHFGDGTRLSIL.

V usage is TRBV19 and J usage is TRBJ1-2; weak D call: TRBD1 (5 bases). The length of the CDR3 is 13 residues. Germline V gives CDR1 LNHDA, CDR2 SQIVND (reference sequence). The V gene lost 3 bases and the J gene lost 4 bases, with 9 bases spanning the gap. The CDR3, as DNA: TGTGCCAGTAGTATGTTTGGGGCCTATGGCTACACCTTC. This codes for CASSMFGAYGYTF.